This TCR beta chain was recorded in a study of blood T cell repertoires in COVID-19. Study context: PBMCs, B-cell-depleted T cells, or T cells provided the cDNA or gDNA that made up the material.

The germline gives CDR1 SGHTA, CDR2 FQGNSA. Trimming took 6 bases from V and 0 from J; bases not matched to a gene: 9. This CDR3 spans 17 amino acids. Per the study methods: From reference gene primer amplification, estimates of nucleated cell counts were derived. Sequencing used immunoSEQ multiplex PCR; TCRdb keeps in-frame clones, though not all of them. V and J calls and clone size come straight from that table; D and trimming were deduced from the DNA. The sample has about 390,000 clones, approximately 87% seen once. A Seattle source enrolled patients during active infection and followed them longitudinally.

The clonotype was recovered from a woman aged 55-69 years with COVID-19, enrolled during active disease. Sequenced: peripheral blood. The V and J genes are TRBV7-2 and TRBJ1-4, with TRBD1 matching 8 bases. CDR3 protein: CASRPGQGRATNEKLFF. The CDR3 DNA follows: TGTGCCAGCAGACCCGGACAGGGTCGGGCAACTAATGAAAAACTGTTTTTT.